Listed here are 26 T cell receptor beta chains from one sample, sequenced in a study of blood T cell repertoires in COVID-19 (dated by TCRdb to the early 2020s). Library preparation was by the immunoSEQ multiplex PCR assay. TCRdb holds this immuneACCESS table with in-frame rearrangements only. Some clones are missing; in checked studies, unresolved V genes explain under half, and the rest has no known cause. The sample contains about 330,000 clones, approximately 92% of them found a single time. The ten biggest clones cover roughly 20% of the sample. The sample taken for sequencing was PBMCs or T cells enriched from blood (not recorded which). The receptors were gathered from a woman younger than 45 who had recovered from COVID-19.

CDR3 nucleotides: TGTGCCAGTAGTATTGAGGGGGCATCCACCGGGGAGCTGTTTTTT. Translated, it gives CASSIEGASTGELFF. This chain connects TRBV19 to TRBJ2-2, with TRBD1 matching over 7 bases. The length of the CDR3 is 15 residues. Germline CDR1 reads LNHDA; CDR2 reads SQIVND (reference sequence). The ends lost 3 bases at V and 4 bases at J; junction bases unmatched: 5.

The chain uses TRBV28 and TRBJ1-2, with 12 bases matching TRBD1. The germline CDR1 and CDR2 sequences are MDHEN and SYDVKM. CDR3 length equals 16 residues. Trimming cost V 8 bases and J 2 bases; bases outside gene matches: 9. The CDR3 bases are TGTGCCAGCTGGGCCGGGACAGGGGGCGTCAACTATGGCTACACCTTC. Amino acid sequence: CASWAGTGGVNYGYTF.

V usage is TRBV15 and J usage is TRBJ2-1; TRBD2 agrees at 13 bases. This CDR3 spans 18 amino acids. Germline V gene sequence: CDR1 LNHNV, CDR2 YYDKDF (reference sequence). The V segment lost 0 bases and the J segment 8 bases; nucleotides outside the gene matches: 10. CDR3 loop: CATSRDELAGGLDDEQFF. CDR3 coding DNA: TGTGCCACCAGCAGAGATGAACTAGCGGGAGGGCTCGACGATGAGCAGTTCTTC. The whole variable domain, filled in from reference TRBV15 and TRBJ2-1, reads DAMVIQNPRYQVTQFGKPVTLSCSQTLNHNVMYWYQQKSSQAPKLLFHYYDKDFNNEADTPDNFQSRRPNTSFCFLDIRSPGLGDTAMYLCATSRDELAGGLDDEQFFGPGTRLTVL.

The chain links TRBV7-2 to TRBJ2-7; 7 bases map to TRBD1. There are 14 residues in the CDR3. The germline V gene encodes CDR1 SGHTA and CDR2 FQGNSA. Unmatched junction bases numbered 4, after V lost 5 bases and J lost 0 bases. The CDR3: CASSPRDSSYEQYF. The CDR3 DNA reads as TGTGCCAGCAGCCCCCGGGACAGCTCCTACGAGCAGTACTTC.

The genes are TRBV7-2 and TRBJ1-1, with a possible D match to TRBD1 (5 bases). This CDR3 has 14 amino acids. Germline CDR1 and CDR2: SGHTA and FQGNSA. V lost 5 bases to trimming and J lost 0 bases, with 10 bases between them. This CDR3 reads CASSLWGVNTEAFF. The CDR3 DNA reads as TGTGCCAGCAGCCTATGGGGCGTGAACACTGAAGCTTTCTTT.

The chain couples TRBV6-2 or TRBV6-3 to TRBJ2-7; the D gene is possibly TRBD1 (6 bases). V lost 5 bases and J 3 bases, leaving 14 bases between the germline ends. CDR1 is MNHEY and CDR2 is SVGEGT in the germline V gene. The CDR3 has 14 amino acids. CDR3 in amino acids: CASSDHRVSYEQYF. CDR3 nucleotide sequence: TGTGCCAGCAGTGATCACAGGGTCAGCTACGAGCAGTACTTC.

This chain links TRBV30 with TRBJ1-2; 7 bases fit TRBD1. The CDR3 is made up of 13 amino acids. J gave up 4 bases and V 2 bases, and 4 bases lay outside the gene matches. CDR1 GTSNPN and CDR2 SVGIG come from the germline V gene (reference sequence). CDR3 sequence reads: CAWSPTGAYGYTF. DNA of the CDR3: TGTGCCTGGAGTCCTACAGGGGCCTATGGCTACACCTTC.

The gene calls are TRBV7-9 and TRBJ2-5; TRBD1 aligns across 9 bases. Germline-derived CDR1 and CDR2 are SEHNR and FQNEAQ (reference sequence). The length of the CDR3 is 15 residues. Trimming at V came to 3 bases and at J to 7 bases, leaving 9 bases not matched to a gene. CDR3 sequence reads: CASSFGQGLLWTQYF. The CDR3 DNA is TGTGCCAGCAGCTTCGGACAGGGGCTGTTGTGGACCCAGTACTTC.

This clone was seen once. The chain joins TRBV7-6 to TRBJ2-1; 11 nucleotides match TRBD2. CDR1 and CDR2 from the germline V gene are SGHVS and FNYEAQ. This CDR3 spans 18 amino acids. The J segment lost 0 bases and the V segment lost 5 bases, leaving 9 bases of the junction unmatched. The CDR3, as DNA: TGTGCCAGCAGCACTCTAGCGGGAGGTCCTTTCTCCTACAATGAGCAGTTCTTC. This encodes CASSTLAGGPFSYNEQFF.

The chain carries TRBV28 and TRBJ2-6; D gene unclear. Deletions cut 3 bases from V and 2 bases from J, with 8 bases between. The germline V gene encodes CDR1 MDHEN and CDR2 SYDVKM. The CDR3 contains 15 residues. The CDR3 coding sequence is TGTGCCAGCAGTTTCACTATAACTGGGGCCAACGTCCTGACTTTC. It encodes CASSFTITGANVLTF.

The rearrangement links TRBV11-2 to TRBJ2-3; 11 bases match TRBD2. There are 17 residues in the CDR3. Trimming removed 8 bases from V and 3 bases from J; junction bases left unmatched: 13. Germline loops: CDR1 SGHAT, CDR2 FQNNGV. This CDR3 is CASAPAASGGRTDTQYF. For the CDR3, the DNA is TGTGCCAGCGCCCCAGCCGCTAGCGGGGGGCGGACAGATACGCAGTATTTT.

Here the CDR3 DNA reads TGTGCCAGCAGCTCCTTTCCGGGGGATCAGCCCCAGCATTTT. Protein product: CASSSFPGDQPQHF. This chain connects TRBV2 to TRBJ1-5; maybe TRBD1 (5 bases). Trimming stripped 6 bases from V and 5 bases from J, with 14 bases between. The CDR3 spans 14 residues. CDR1 SNHLY and CDR2 FYNNEI come from the germline V gene. Drawing the rest from reference TRBV2 and TRBJ1-5, the complete variable domain is EPEVTQTPSHQVTQMGQEVILRCVPISNHLYFYWYRQILGQKVEFLVSFYNNEISEKSEIFDDQFSVERPDGSNFTLKIRSTKLEDSAMYFCASSSFPGDQPQHFGDGTRLSIL.

V usage is TRBV4-2 and J usage is TRBJ1-2; D is unclear. The CDR3 runs to 14 residues. Per the germline V gene, CDR1 is LGHNA and CDR2 is YNFKEQ. With 2 bases removed from V and 8 bases from J, the gap between germline ends came to 15 bases. The CDR3 nucleotides are TGTGCCAGCAGCCAACTTTCGACAAAGAACGGCTACACCTTC. Translated, it gives CASSQLSTKNGYTF.

The chain carries TRBV15 and TRBJ2-3; D unresolved. The CDR3 is 15 residues long. Germline V lookup: CDR1 LNHNV, CDR2 YYDKDF (reference sequence). The ends were cut back, 8 bases at V and 1 base at J, with 16 bases in the middle. The CDR3 nucleotides are TGTGCCACCGAATTTGCACTACGTTGCACAGATACGCAGTATTTT. Residues: CATEFALRCTDTQYF.

This clone was observed a single time. The V and J genes are TRBV19 and TRBJ1-1; 9 nucleotides align to TRBD1. The CDR3 length is 15 residues. The V and J ends lost 4 bases and 5 bases, in that order; junction bases with no gene match: 8. Germline V gives CDR1 LNHDA, CDR2 SQIVND (reference sequence). The CDR3: CASSRDRDPGTEAFF. CDR3 DNA sequence: TGTGCCAGTAGTAGGGACAGGGACCCAGGAACTGAAGCTTTCTTT.

The chain uses TRBV7-2 and TRBJ2-3, with TRBD2 matching 13 bases. This CDR3 spans 15 amino acids. V was clipped by 5 bases and J by 6 bases; unmatched bases: 5. Germline-derived CDR1 and CDR2 are SGHTA and FQGNSA. CDR3 protein: CASSRGLAGLDTQYF. The CDR3 DNA follows: TGTGCCAGCAGCCGGGGACTAGCGGGATTGGATACGCAGTATTTT.

J is TRBJ2-7 and V is TRBV28, with D tentatively TRBD1 (6 bases). The CDR3 extends over 14 amino acids. V lost 7 bases and J lost 9, with 22 bases in between. Looked up from germline, CDR1 is MDHEN and CDR2 is SYDVKM. The CDR3 is CASTSRGETIVQYF. For the CDR3, the DNA is TGTGCCAGCACCTCCAGGGGCGAGACTATAGTGCAGTACTTC. Variable domain in full (rest from reference TRBV28 and TRBJ2-7): DVKVTQSSRYLVKRTGEKVFLECVQDMDHENMFWYRQDPGLGLRLIYFSYDVKMKEKGDIPEGYSVSREKKERFSLILESASTNQTSMYLCASTSRGETIVQYFGPGTRLTVT.

V is TRBV7-2 and J is TRBJ2-5; TRBD2 might be the D (5 bases). The germline V gene encodes CDR1 SGHTA and CDR2 FQGNSA. Trimming shortened V by 1 base and J by 1 base, and 13 bases separated the two germline ends. The CDR3 contains 16 residues. CDR3 in amino acids: CASSLGASTLQETQYF. Here the CDR3 DNA reads TGTGCCAGCAGCTTAGGGGCTAGCACCCTCCAAGAGACCCAGTACTTC. The variable domain in full, completed from reference TRBV7-2 and TRBJ2-5, reads GAGVSQSPSNKVTEKGKDVELRCDPISGHTALYWYRQSLGQGLEFLIYFQGNSAPDKSGLPSDRFSAERTGGSVSTLTIQRTQQEDSAVYLCASSLGASTLQETQYFGPGTRLLVL.

This clone was counted once. The V call is TRBV6-5, the J call TRBJ1-1; D is ambiguous. This CDR3 has 12 amino acids. Trimming shortened V by 0 bases and J by 7 bases, and 6 bases separated the two germline ends. CDR1 is MNHEY and CDR2 is SVGAGI in the germline V gene. The CDR3 sequence is CASSYSSGEAFF. CDR3 nucleotides: TGTGCCAGCAGTTACTCGTCAGGTGAAGCTTTCTTT.

The rearrangement joins TRBV11-2 to TRBJ1-2, with D possibly matching TRBD1 (5 bases). Trimming took 0 bases from V and 2 from J, leaving 10 bases between them. Germline lookup yields CDR1 SGHAT and CDR2 FQNNGV. The CDR3 is 15 amino acids. The CDR3 reads CASSLDQGANYGYTF. In nucleotides, the CDR3 is TGTGCCAGCAGCTTAGATCAAGGGGCCAACTATGGCTACACCTTC.

This clone was seen a few times. The V gene is TRBV3-1 (or the pseudogene TRBV3-2), the J gene TRBJ2-7; D gene uncertain. Germline CDR1 LGHDT, CDR2 YNNKEL (reference sequence). Trimming left V 4 bases short and J 1 base short, with 11 bases between. CDR3 length: 14 amino acids. The CDR3 nucleotides are TGTGCCAGCAGCCTGTCCAGTGCATCCTACGAGCAGTACTTC. Protein: CASSLSSASYEQYF.

This clone was observed a single time. The chain has TRBV6-5 and TRBJ2-7; 8 nucleotides agree with TRBD1. V shed 0 bases and J 5 bases; nucleotides not matched to a gene: 9. Germline-derived CDR1 and CDR2 are MNHEY and SVGAGI. This CDR3 has 16 residues. CDR3 nucleotides: TGTGCCAGCAGTTACTCAGCCAGGGGGCTTATGAACGAGCAGTACTTC. Translating it yields CASSYSARGLMNEQYF.

V usage is TRBV3-1 (or the pseudogene TRBV3-2) and J usage is TRBJ2-7; 10 bases align to TRBD2. CDR1 and CDR2 from the germline V gene are LGHDT and YNNKEL (reference sequence). The CDR3 extends over 15 amino acids. Unmatched junction bases numbered 3, after V lost 1 base and J lost 3 bases. CDR3 sequence (DNA): TGTGCCAGCAGCCAAGGGACTAGCGGAGGCTACGAGCAGTACTTC. Translated: CASSQGTSGGYEQYF.

V and J are TRBV18 and TRBJ2-7, with D maybe TRBD1 (5 bases). Germline CDR1 reads KGHSH; CDR2 reads LQKENI. The CDR3 has 14 residues. V shed 2 bases and J shed 3 bases, with 11 bases lying between them. CDR3 amino acids: CASSPIQAYYEQYF. In nucleotides, the CDR3 is TGTGCCAGCTCACCAATACAGGCATACTACGAGCAGTACTTC.

The chain uses TRBV19 and TRBJ2-1; 9 bases are shared with TRBD2. The trim removed 6 bases at V and 10 bases at J, leaving 10 bases unmatched. The germline V gene encodes CDR1 LNHDA and CDR2 SQIVND (reference sequence). This CDR3 has 14 amino acids. CDR3: CASRTSGWVGEQFF. CDR3 in DNA: TGTGCCAGTAGAACTAGCGGGTGGGTGGGAGAGCAGTTCTTC.

The chain combines TRBV10-3 with TRBJ1-2; TRBD1 matches at 9 bases. This CDR3 has 12 residues. Germline assignment: CDR1 ENHRY and CDR2 SYGVKD. The ends lost 10 bases at V and 7 bases at J; junction bases unmatched: 7. The DNA for the CDR3 is TGTGCCAACCAACAGGGGGCGCTTGGCTACACCTTC. This sequence encodes CANQQGALGYTF.